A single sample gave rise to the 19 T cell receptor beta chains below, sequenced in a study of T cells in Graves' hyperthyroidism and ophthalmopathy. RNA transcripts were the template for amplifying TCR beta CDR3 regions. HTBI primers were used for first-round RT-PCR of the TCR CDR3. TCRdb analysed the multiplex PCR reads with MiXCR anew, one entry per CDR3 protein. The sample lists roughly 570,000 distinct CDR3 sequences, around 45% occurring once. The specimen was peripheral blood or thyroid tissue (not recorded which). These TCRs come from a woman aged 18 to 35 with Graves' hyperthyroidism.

DNA of the CDR3: TGTGCCACCACCCCCCGATTTGGTGCCCTTTTGACAGATACGCAGTATTTT. The encoded protein is CATTPRFGALLTDTQYF. The chain has TRBV15 and TRBJ2-3; D uncertain. The CDR3 consists of 17 residues. Germline V gene lookup returns CDR1 LNHNV and CDR2 YYDKDF (reference sequence). V was shortened by 7 bases and J by 3 bases, with 23 bases between the two germline ends.

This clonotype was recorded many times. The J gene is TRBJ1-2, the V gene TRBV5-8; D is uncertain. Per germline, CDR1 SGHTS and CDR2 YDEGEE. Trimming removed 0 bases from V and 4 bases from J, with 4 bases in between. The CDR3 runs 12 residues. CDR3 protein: CASSLGIYGYTF. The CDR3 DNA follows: TGTGCCAGCAGCTTGGGGATCTATGGCTACACCTTC.

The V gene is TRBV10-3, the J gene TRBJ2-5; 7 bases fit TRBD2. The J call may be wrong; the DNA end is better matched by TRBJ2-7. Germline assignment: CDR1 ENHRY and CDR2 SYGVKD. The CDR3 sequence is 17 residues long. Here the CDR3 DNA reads TGTGCCATCAGCCGACCCTCCGGGCGCGGGAGTCTATACGAGCAGTACTTC. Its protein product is CAISRPSGRGSLYEQYF.

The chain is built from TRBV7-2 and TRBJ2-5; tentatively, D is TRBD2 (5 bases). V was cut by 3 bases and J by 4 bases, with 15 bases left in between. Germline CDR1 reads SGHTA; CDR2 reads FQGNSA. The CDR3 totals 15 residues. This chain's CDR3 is CASSLSVRGGETQYF. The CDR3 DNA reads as TGTGCCAGCAGCTTGTCAGTCCGGGGTGGAGAGACCCAGTACTTC.

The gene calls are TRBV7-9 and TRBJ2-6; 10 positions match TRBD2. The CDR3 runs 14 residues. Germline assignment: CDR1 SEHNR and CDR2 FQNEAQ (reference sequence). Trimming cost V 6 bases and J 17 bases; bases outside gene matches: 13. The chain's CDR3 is CASSSGPGTSAMTF. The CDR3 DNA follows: TGTGCCAGCAGTAGTGGACCTGGGACTAGCGCGATGACTTTC.

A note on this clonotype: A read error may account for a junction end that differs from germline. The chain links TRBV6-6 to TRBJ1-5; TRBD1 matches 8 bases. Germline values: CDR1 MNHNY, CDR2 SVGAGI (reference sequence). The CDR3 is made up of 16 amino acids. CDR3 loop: CASSPRQGLSNQHQHF. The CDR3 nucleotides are TGTGCCAGCAGCCCCAGACAGGGGTTGAGCAATCAGCACCAGCATTTT.

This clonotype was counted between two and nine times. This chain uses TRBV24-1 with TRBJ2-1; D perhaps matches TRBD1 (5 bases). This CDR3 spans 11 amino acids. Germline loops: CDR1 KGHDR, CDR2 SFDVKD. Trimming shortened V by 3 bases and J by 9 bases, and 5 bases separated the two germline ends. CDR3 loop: CATSDRGEQFF. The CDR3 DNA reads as TGTGCCACCAGTGATAGGGGTGAGCAGTTCTTC.

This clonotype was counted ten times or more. CDR3 sequence (DNA): TGTGCCAGGGCCAGAGGAAACACCGGGGAGCTGTTTTTT. This gives the protein CARARGNTGELFF. This chain uses TRBV2 with TRBJ2-2; no clear D. The CDR3 loop spans 13 amino acids. The V end was cut by 9 bases, the J end by 2 bases, with 10 bases between. CDR1 and CDR2 from the germline V gene are SNHLY and FYNNEI.

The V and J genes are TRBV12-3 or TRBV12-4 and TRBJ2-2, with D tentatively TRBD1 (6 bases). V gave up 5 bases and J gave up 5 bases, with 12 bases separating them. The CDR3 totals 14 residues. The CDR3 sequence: CASSEAQGTGELFF. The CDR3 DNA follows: TGTGCCAGCAGTGAAGCGCAGGGGACCGGGGAGCTGTTTTTT.

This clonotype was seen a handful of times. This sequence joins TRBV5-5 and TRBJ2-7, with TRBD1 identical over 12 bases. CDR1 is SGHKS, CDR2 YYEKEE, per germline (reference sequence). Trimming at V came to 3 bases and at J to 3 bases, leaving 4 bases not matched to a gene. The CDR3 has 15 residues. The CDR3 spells CASSSGQGANYEQYF. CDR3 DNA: TGTGCCAGCAGCTCGGGACAGGGGGCGAACTACGAGCAGTACTTC.

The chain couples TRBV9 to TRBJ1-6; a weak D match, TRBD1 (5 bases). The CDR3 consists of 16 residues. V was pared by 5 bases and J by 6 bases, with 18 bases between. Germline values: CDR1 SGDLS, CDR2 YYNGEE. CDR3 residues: CASRAGTHSSNSPLHF. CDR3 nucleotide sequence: TGTGCCAGCAGGGCCGGGACTCACAGCTCTAATTCACCCCTCCACTTT. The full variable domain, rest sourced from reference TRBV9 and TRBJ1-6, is DSGVTQTPKHLITATGQRVTLRCSPRSGDLSVYWYQQSLDQGLQFLIQYYNGEERAKGNILERFSAQQFPDLHSELNLSSLELGDSALYFCASRAGTHSSNSPLHFGNGTRLTVT.

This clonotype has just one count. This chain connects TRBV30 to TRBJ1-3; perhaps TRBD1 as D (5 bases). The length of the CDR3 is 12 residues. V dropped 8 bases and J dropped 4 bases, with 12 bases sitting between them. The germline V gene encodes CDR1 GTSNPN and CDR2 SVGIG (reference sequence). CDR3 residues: CARSGTGNTIYF. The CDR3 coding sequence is TGTGCCCGAAGCGGGACCGGAAACACCATATATTTT.

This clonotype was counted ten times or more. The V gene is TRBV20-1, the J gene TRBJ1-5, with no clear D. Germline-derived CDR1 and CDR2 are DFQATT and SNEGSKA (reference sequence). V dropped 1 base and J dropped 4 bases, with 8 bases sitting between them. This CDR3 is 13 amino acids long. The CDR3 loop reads CSARGEPNQPQHF. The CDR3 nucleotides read TGCAGTGCTAGAGGGGAGCCGAATCAGCCCCAGCATTTT.

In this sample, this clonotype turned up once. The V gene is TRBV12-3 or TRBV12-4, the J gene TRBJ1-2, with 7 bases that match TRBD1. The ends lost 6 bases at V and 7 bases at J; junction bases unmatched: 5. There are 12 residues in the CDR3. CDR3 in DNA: TGTGCCAGCAGCACAGGGGATCCTGGCTACACCTTC. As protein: CASSTGDPGYTF.

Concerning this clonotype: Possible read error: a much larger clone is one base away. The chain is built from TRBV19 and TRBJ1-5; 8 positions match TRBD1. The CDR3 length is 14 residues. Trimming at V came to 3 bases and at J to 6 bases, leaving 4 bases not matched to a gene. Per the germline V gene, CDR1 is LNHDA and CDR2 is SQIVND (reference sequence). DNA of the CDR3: TGTGCCAGTAGTATCCCAGGGGGCGGTCAGCCCCAGCATTTT. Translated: CASSIPGGGQPQHF.

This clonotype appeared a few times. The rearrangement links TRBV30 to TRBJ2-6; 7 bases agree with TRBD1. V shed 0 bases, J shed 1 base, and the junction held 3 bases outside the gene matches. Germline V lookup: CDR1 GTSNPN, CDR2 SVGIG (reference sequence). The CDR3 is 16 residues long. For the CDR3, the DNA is TGTGCCTGGAGTGTTGTCAGGGGGTCTGGGGCCAACGTCCTGACTTTC. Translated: CAWSVVRGSGANVLTF.

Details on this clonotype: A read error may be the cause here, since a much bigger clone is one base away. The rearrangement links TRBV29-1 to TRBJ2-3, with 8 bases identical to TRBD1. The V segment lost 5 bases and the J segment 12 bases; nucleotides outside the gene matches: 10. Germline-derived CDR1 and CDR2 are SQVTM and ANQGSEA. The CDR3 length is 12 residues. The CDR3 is CSVCRGTGSQYF. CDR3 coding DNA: TGCAGCGTTTGCCGTGGGACAGGCAGTCAGTATTTT.

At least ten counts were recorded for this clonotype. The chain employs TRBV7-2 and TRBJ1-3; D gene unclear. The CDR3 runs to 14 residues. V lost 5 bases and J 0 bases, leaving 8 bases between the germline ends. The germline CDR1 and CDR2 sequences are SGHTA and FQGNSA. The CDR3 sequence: CASSNVRSGNTIYF. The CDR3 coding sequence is TGTGCCAGCAGCAACGTACGCTCTGGAAACACCATATATTTT.

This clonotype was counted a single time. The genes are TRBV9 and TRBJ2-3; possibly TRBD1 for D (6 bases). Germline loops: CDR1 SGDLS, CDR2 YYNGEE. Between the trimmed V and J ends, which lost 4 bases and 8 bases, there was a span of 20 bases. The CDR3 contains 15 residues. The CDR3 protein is CASSNHRVLRVTQYF. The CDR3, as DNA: TGTGCCAGCAGCAACCACAGGGTATTAAGGGTTACGCAGTATTTT.